The sample holds one count of the clone carrying this T cell receptor (beta chain). A clone one base away is much larger, so this may be a read error. The source of the sample is a study of T cells in Graves' hyperthyroidism and ophthalmopathy. TCR beta CDR3 regions were amplified from RNA transcripts. Carried out on the TCR CDR3, a first-round RT-PCR used the HTBI primer set. MiXCR, run by TCRdb on the multiplex PCR reads, gives a single entry per CDR3 protein. This repertoire shows 800,000 or so distinct CDR3 sequences, 38% found once; its top ten account for 8.9%. This CDR3 contains 13 residues. Per germline, CDR1 SEHNR and CDR2 FQNEAQ (reference sequence).

The genes are TRBV7-9 and TRBJ1-1; perhaps TRBD1 as D (6 bases). The receptor's source is a man between 18 and 29 years old with Graves' hyperthyroidism. The sequencing sample was made of blood. The CDR3 here is CAGSRGDGTEALF. CDR3 bases: TGTGCCGGTTCCAGGGGCGACGGCACTGAAGCTCTCTTT.